One and the same sample provided the 3 T cell receptor beta chains below, sequenced in a study of blood T cell repertoires in COVID-19. Profiled with immunoSEQ multiplex PCR; TCRdb holds only in-frame clones, not every one. The sample lists about 110,000 clones, approximately 85% occurring once. The sequenced sample consisted of peripheral blood. Source of these receptors: a woman aged 60-70 years with COVID-19, enrolled during active disease.

The rearrangement uses TRBV21-1 and TRBJ1-1. TRBV21-1 is a pseudogene locus. The CDR3 contains 13 residues. The CDR3: CASILEGISSAFF. CDR3 bases: TGTGCCAGCATCCTCGAGGGCATTTCGTCCGCTTTCTTT.

This chain links TRBV11-2 with TRBJ2-1; 8 nucleotides line up with TRBD2. The CDR3 extends over 16 amino acids. Losses at the gene ends were 5 bases for V and 0 bases for J; bases not matched to a gene: 6. Germline CDR1 is SGHAT and CDR2 is FQNNGV. The CDR3 loop is CASSASAGVSYNEQFF. The CDR3 bases are TGTGCCAGCAGCGCCTCAGCGGGGGTCTCCTACAATGAGCAGTTCTTC.

V is TRBV5-6 and J is TRBJ2-7, with TRBD1 matching over 8 bases. Germline CDR1 SGHDT, CDR2 YYEEEE. V dropped 1 base and J dropped 2; count of bases not matched to a gene: 2. This CDR3 has 14 amino acids. The CDR3 sequence is CASSLKTGAYEQYF. CDR3 DNA sequence: TGTGCCAGCAGCTTGAAGACAGGGGCCTACGAGCAGTACTTC.